These T cell receptor beta chains were read from a single sample in a study of T cell responses to AZD1222 COVID-19 vaccine. Produced via immunoSEQ multiplex PCR; TCRdb's table is partial and in-frame only. The sample includes approximately 200,000 clones, 94% of them seen just once. This sample comprised peripheral blood, obtained on day 0 of AZD1222 vaccination. Source of these receptors: an adult in good health. Both conserved end residues are part of each CDR3. D genes are given only for firm matches. Size is stated for part of the rows, as once, few or many counts, or as a class when the clone is expanded.

j_gene	v_gene	d_gene	abundance	CDR3aa
TRBJ2-7	TRBV28	-	-	CASSLYRGPYEQYF
TRBJ2-2	TRBV5-4	-	-	CASSPGDRSGELFF
TRBJ1-1	TRBV19	-	-	CASSRGPRNTEAFF
TRBJ1-1	TRBV19	-	-	CASSIGGNTEAFF
TRBJ1-2	TRBV15	-	-	CATSRVGEDTPHYTF
TRBJ2-7	TRBV18	-	-	CASSPAVSSSYEQYF
TRBJ1-1	TRBV27	-	-	CASGRGGTDPEAFF
TRBJ1-1	TRBV9	TRBD1	-	CASSVGTGGEAFF
TRBJ1-6	TRBV27	-	-	CASSLSAVSNSPLHF
TRBJ1-2	TRBV20-1	-	-	CSASWARSGYTF
TRBJ2-2	TRBV9	-	-	CASSVVGVGELFF
TRBJ1-6	TRBV10-3	TRBD1	-	CAISSQGPSDSPLHF
TRBJ2-7	TRBV19	-	once	CASSVAAGIYEQYF
TRBJ2-7	TRBV7-9	TRBD1	-	CASSTPGTGAGEQYF
TRBJ1-2	TRBV4-1	-	few	CASSQDGRTVYGYTF
TRBJ2-5	TRBV14	-	-	CASSQGSRLEETQYF
TRBJ2-3	TRBV6-4	TRBD2	-	CASSATSGSGADTQYF
TRBJ2-1	TRBV12-5	-	-	CASGLVPNEQFF
TRBJ2-1	TRBV19	TRBD1	-	CASNTGTGFVNEQFF
TRBJ2-1	TRBV5-1	-	-	CASSLGSLRNEQFF
TRBJ2-5	TRBV5-1	TRBD2	once	CASSLTPGTSVGETQYF
TRBJ1-1	TRBV2	-	once	CASSDPLAEAFF
TRBJ1-6	TRBV5-1	-	-	CASSPSTAESPLHF
TRBJ2-2	TRBV7-9	TRBD2	-	CASSRPPSGMSGTGELFF
TRBJ2-3	TRBV4-2	TRBD1	-	CASSGQGGTDTQYF
TRBJ2-7	TRBV5-1	-	once	CASRVWGTDPGEQYF
TRBJ1-1	TRBV4-1	-	once	CASSQDFGNTEAFF
TRBJ2-7	TRBV27	-	-	CASSLHAGQTYEQYF
TRBJ2-7	TRBV28	TRBD2	-	CASSGSTSGPAYEQYF
TRBJ1-1	TRBV2	-	-	CASSFRDIEAFF
TRBJ2-1	TRBV6-5	TRBD2	few	CASRSFGLAGNEQFF
TRBJ1-4	TRBV30	TRBD1	-	CAWSGTGVKKLFF
TRBJ1-2	TRBV6-5	-	-	CASNPSGIGNYGYTF
TRBJ2-7	TRBV11-3	TRBD2	-	CASSRTGTSAGEQYF
TRBJ1-5	TRBV28	-	-	CASSLGVRGGNQPQHF
TRBJ2-7	TRBV7-8	-	-	CASSLRGATAYEQYF
TRBJ2-2	TRBV10-3	TRBD1	-	CAISGTGGFAGELFF
TRBJ2-7	TRBV12-3/TRBV12-4	-	-	CASSLGFSYEQYF
TRBJ2-7	TRBV7-6	-	-	CASGPQYEQYF
TRBJ1-2	TRBV28	-	-	CASSFAQSYGYTF
TRBJ2-5	TRBV28	-	-	CASSLSGQETQYF
TRBJ1-2	TRBV12-3/TRBV12-4	TRBD1	-	CASSEGARQGYTF
TRBJ2-7	TRBV5-1	-	-	CASSLGQGNEQYF
TRBJ2-3	TRBV28	-	-	CASSLPQGITDTQYF
TRBJ2-7	TRBV5-1	TRBD2	-	CASSLGSIAGYEQYF
TRBJ1-6	TRBV6-5	-	-	CASSYITSYNSPLHF